The 30 T cell receptor beta chains below were found in one sample sequenced in a study of cytomegalovirus exposure and HLA in healthy donors. PCR employed 60 Vbeta and 13 Jbeta primers. Method: immunoSEQ multiplex PCR; TCRdb's copy keeps in-frame clones and lacks some. The sample records approximately 88,000 clones, roughly 80% being singletons. The specimen sequenced was PBMCs. Source of these receptors: a man younger than 45 in good health and CMV-seronegative.

The J gene is TRBJ1-5, the V gene TRBV7-6; D possibly corresponds to TRBD1 (5 bases). The germline V gene encodes CDR1 SGHVS and CDR2 FNYEAQ. The CDR3 totals 15 residues. V lost 5 bases to trimming and J lost 2 bases, with 13 bases between them. The DNA for the CDR3 is TGTGCCAGCAGCCCAGGGCAGGCCGGCAATCAGCCCCAGCATTTT. Residues: CASSPGQAGNQPQHF.

The genes are TRBV19 and TRBJ2-1, with 7 bases lining up with TRBD2. The V gene's germline CDR1 is LNHDA and CDR2 SQIVND (reference sequence). The J segment lost 3 bases and the V segment lost 0 bases, leaving 8 bases of the junction unmatched. The CDR3 is 17 amino acids. The CDR3 reads CASSIEGGIEFYNEQFF. CDR3 DNA: TGTGCCAGTAGTATAGAGGGGGGGATCGAGTTCTACAATGAGCAGTTCTTC. Full variable domain (missing parts from reference TRBV19 and TRBJ2-1): DGGITQSPKYLFRKEGQNVTLSCEQNLNHDAMYWYRQDPGQGLRLIYYSQIVNDFQKGDIAEGYSVSREKKESFPLTVTSAQKNPTAFYLCASSIEGGIEFYNEQFFGPGTRLTVL.

The chain is built from TRBV28 and TRBJ2-5, with D perhaps TRBD2 (5 bases). The germline V gene has CDR1 MDHEN and CDR2 SYDVKM. There are 13 residues in the CDR3. Deletions cut 5 bases from V and 4 bases from J, with 11 bases between. The CDR3 spells CASSTAGRETQYF. The CDR3 nucleotides read TGTGCCAGCAGTACCGCGGGCCGAGAGACCCAGTACTTC.

This rearrangement joins TRBV27 to TRBJ2-5, with 9 bases lining up with TRBD1. CDR3 length: 16 residues. V was pared by 1 base and J by 5 bases, with 8 bases of the junction left unmatched. In germline, CDR1 is MNHEY, CDR2 SMNVEV (reference sequence). CDR3 region: CASSLFSYRGRETQYF. The CDR3 nucleotides are TGTGCCAGCAGTTTATTTTCGTACAGGGGGCGGGAGACCCAGTACTTC.

A single count supports this clone. The chain uses TRBV5-1 and TRBJ2-4, with 7 bases lining up with TRBD2. This CDR3 comprises 15 residues. Germline-derived CDR1 and CDR2 are SGHRS and YFSETQ. The J segment lost 4 bases and the V segment lost 0 bases, leaving 4 bases of the junction unmatched. The CDR3 DNA follows: TGCGCCAGCAGCTTGGCCTGGGGGGGGAAAAACATTCAGTACTTC. This encodes CASSLAWGGKNIQYF.

The rearrangement joins TRBV4-1 to TRBJ1-2; 8 bases map to TRBD1. Looked up from germline, CDR1 is MGHRA and CDR2 is YSYEKL. After removal of 1 base from V and 4 bases from J, the junction contained 5 bases not matched to a gene. The CDR3 length is 15 residues. The CDR3 region has the DNA TGCGCCAGCAGCCAAGTGGGACAGGCGCTCTATGGCTACACCTTC. The encoded protein is CASSQVGQALYGYTF.

The chain couples TRBV30 to TRBJ1-2, with 9 bases fitting TRBD1. The germline V gene has CDR1 GTSNPN and CDR2 SVGIG (reference sequence). The J segment lost 5 bases and the V segment lost 5 bases, leaving 6 bases of the junction unmatched. This CDR3 is 13 amino acids long. The CDR3: CAWGAGTGYGYTF. As DNA, the CDR3 is TGTGCCTGGGGGGCCGGGACAGGGTATGGCTACACCTTC.

This clone appeared a few times. The chain recombines TRBV5-1 with TRBJ1-4, with 7 positions matching TRBD1. The CDR3 contains 16 residues. The germline V gene has CDR1 SGHRS and CDR2 YFSETQ. Losses at the gene ends were 4 bases for V and 7 bases for J; bases not matched to a gene: 13. The CDR3 DNA sequence: TGCGCCAGCAGCCCCCGGGACAGCGATGGGAGTGAAAAACTGTTTTTT. Translated, it gives CASSPRDSDGSEKLFF.

The J gene is TRBJ2-7, the V gene TRBV28; no reliable D call. The CDR3 runs 13 residues. V lost 10 bases and J lost 2, with 15 bases in between. Germline CDR1 and CDR2: MDHEN and SYDVKM. CDR3 region: CATHLEYPYEQYF. CDR3 coding DNA: TGTGCCACCCACCTCGAGTACCCCTACGAGCAGTACTTC.

This clone was counted once. V usage is TRBV6-5 and J usage is TRBJ2-2; TRBD1 is a possible D gene (6 bases). Trimming removed 6 bases from V and 2 bases from J, with 13 bases in between. Per germline, CDR1 MNHEY and CDR2 SVGAGI. The CDR3 contains 15 residues. In DNA, the CDR3 is TGTGCCAGCAGCTTAGGGACAACCAACACCGGGGAGCTGTTTTTT. Residues: CASSLGTTNTGELFF.

On this clone itself: The junction does not match germline at one end; this may be a read error. CDR3 loop: CASSPNMGSQEIQYF. As DNA, the CDR3 is TGCGCCAGCAGCCCCAACATGGGGAGTCAAGAGATCCAGTACTTC. V usage is TRBV4-1 and J usage is TRBJ2-5; weak D call: TRBD2 (5 bases). Looked up from germline, CDR1 is MGHRA and CDR2 is YSYEKL. The CDR3 sequence is 15 residues long.

The V gene is TRBV19, the J gene TRBJ2-2; the D is unclear. V was clipped by 3 bases and J by 2 bases, with 7 bases between them. The V gene's germline CDR1 is LNHDA and CDR2 SQIVND (reference sequence). The CDR3 has 14 residues. The CDR3: CASSMASNTGELFF. The CDR3 DNA reads TGTGCCAGTAGTATGGCCAGTAACACCGGGGAGCTGTTTTTT.

The rearrangement uses TRBV5-6 and TRBJ2-5, with 7 bases that match TRBD2. The trim removed 4 bases at V and 4 bases at J, leaving 7 bases unmatched. CDR1 is SGHDT, CDR2 YYEEEE, per germline. This CDR3 is built from 14 residues. The CDR3 region is CASSVGGSGETQYF. CDR3 in DNA: TGTGCCAGCAGCGTGGGAGGGAGCGGAGAGACCCAGTACTTC.

This clone was picked up a small number of times. V usage is TRBV5-4 and J usage is TRBJ1-1; D remains ambiguous. The CDR3 is made up of 12 amino acids. Trimming removed 3 bases from V and 6 bases from J, with 9 bases in between. Germline CDR1 is SGHNT and CDR2 is YYREEE (reference sequence). The CDR3, as DNA: TGTGCCAGCAGCTCTCTAATGTCTGAAGCTTTCTTT. It codes for CASSSLMSEAFF.

The chain is built from TRBV7-2 and TRBJ1-2, with TRBD1 identical over 10 bases. CDR1 and CDR2 from the germline V gene are SGHTA and FQGNSA. The CDR3 is 16 residues long. The V segment lost 0 bases and the J segment 2 bases; nucleotides outside the gene matches: 3. This chain's CDR3 is CASSLAAGQGNYGYTF. Written as DNA, the CDR3 is TGTGCCAGCAGCTTAGCCGCGGGACAGGGGAACTATGGCTACACCTTC.

V gene TRBV7-9 combines with J gene TRBJ1-1, with 8 bases aligning to TRBD1. The V gene end was trimmed by 5 bases and the J gene end by 0 bases; junction bases not matched to a gene: 5. This CDR3 has 15 amino acids. Germline V gene data show CDR1 as SEHNR and CDR2 as FQNEAQ (reference sequence). The CDR3 region is CASSPQGGLNTEAFF. As DNA, the CDR3 is TGTGCCAGCAGCCCACAGGGGGGCCTGAACACTGAAGCTTTCTTT.

This chain joins TRBV29-1 and TRBJ1-3; tentatively, D is TRBD1 (6 bases). In germline, CDR1 is SQVTM, CDR2 ANQGSEA. Trimming pared 1 base from V and 2 bases from J, leaving 12 bases between. The CDR3 runs 15 residues. DNA of the CDR3: TGCAGCGTTGAAGGACCTGCAGGGGCTGGAAACACCATATATTTT. This sequence encodes CSVEGPAGAGNTIYF.

This chain joins TRBV7-9 and TRBJ1-4; TRBD1 might be the D (6 bases). Trimming left V 1 base short and J 6 bases short, with 15 bases between. CDR3 length: 16 residues. CDR1 is SEHNR, CDR2 FQNEAQ, per germline (reference sequence). The CDR3 nucleotides are TGTGCCAGCAGCTTAGTACGCAGGGAGGGGGATGAAAAACTGTTTTTT. Translating it yields CASSLVRREGDEKLFF. Supplemented by reference TRBV7-9 and TRBJ1-4, the full variable domain reads DTGVSQNPRHKITKRGQNVTFRCDPISEHNRLYWYRQTLGQGPEFLTYFQNEAQLEKSRLLSDRFSAERPKGSFSTLEIQRTEQGDSAMYLCASSLVRREGDEKLFFGSGTQLSVL.

J is TRBJ1-4 and V is TRBV7-9, with 10 bases matching TRBD1. This CDR3 has 15 amino acids. Germline assignment: CDR1 SEHNR and CDR2 FQNEAQ (reference sequence). Trimming at V came to 5 bases and at J to 5 bases, leaving 5 bases not matched to a gene. CDR3 sequence (DNA): TGTGCCAGCAGCGAGGACAGGGGGAACAATGAAAAACTGTTTTTT. Translated: CASSEDRGNNEKLFF. Using reference TRBV7-9 and TRBJ1-4 for the parts outside the CDR3, the full variable domain is DTGVSQNPRHKITKRGQNVTFRCDPISEHNRLYWYRQTLGQGPEFLTYFQNEAQLEKSRLLSDRFSAERPKGSFSTLEIQRTEQGDSAMYLCASSEDRGNNEKLFFGSGTQLSVL.

The table lists this clone with a count of one. In the same sample, other DNA sequences code for this CDR3. V gene TRBV28 combines with J gene TRBJ2-7; TRBD1 matches at 9 bases. With V trimmed by 5 bases and J by 2 bases, 1 base remained unmatched. The germline V gene has CDR1 MDHEN and CDR2 SYDVKM. The CDR3 sequence is 13 residues long. DNA of the CDR3: TGTGCCAGCAGTGGGACAGGGACCTACGAGCAGTACTTC. Protein sequence: CASSGTGTYEQYF.

J is TRBJ2-1 and V is TRBV5-5; 7 bases align to TRBD2. Germline values: CDR1 SGHKS, CDR2 YYEKEE (reference sequence). V shed 2 bases and J 0 bases; nucleotides not matched to a gene: 2. CDR3 size: 15 residues. This CDR3 is CASSFGLVSYNEQFF. The CDR3 DNA reads TGTGCCAGCAGCTTCGGACTAGTCTCCTACAATGAGCAGTTCTTC.

The V and J genes are TRBV13 and TRBJ2-2; TRBD2 is a possible D gene (7 bases). The CDR3 consists of 17 residues. V lost 2 bases, J lost 2 bases, and 15 bases lay in between. CDR1 is PRHDT, CDR2 FYEKMQ, per germline (reference sequence). The chain's CDR3 is CASSLLSGGLNTGELFF. The CDR3 nucleotides are TGTGCCAGCAGCTTACTATCGGGGGGCCTTAACACCGGGGAGCTGTTTTTT.

The chain joins TRBV28 to TRBJ1-1; tentative D call: TRBD1 (6 bases). Germline loops: CDR1 MDHEN, CDR2 SYDVKM. V lost 4 bases to trimming and J lost 1 base, with 16 bases between them. The CDR3 length is 16 residues. This CDR3 reads CASSSPHTGWNTEAFF. The CDR3 coding sequence is TGTGCCAGCAGTTCACCTCACACAGGGTGGAACACTGAAGCTTTCTTT.

This clone was counted only a few times. The chain has TRBV28 and TRBJ1-4, with D unresolved. CDR1 and CDR2 from the germline V gene are MDHEN and SYDVKM. V shed 3 bases and J shed 4 bases, with 9 bases lying between them. CDR3 length equals 14 residues. CDR3 sequence (DNA): TGTGCCAGCAGTTTTAGTCCGAGTAATGAAAAACTGTTTTTT. Its translation: CASSFSPSNEKLFF.

The rearrangement uses TRBV5-5 and TRBJ2-7; perhaps TRBD2 as D (7 bases). CDR1 and CDR2 (germline): SGHKS, YYEKEE (reference sequence). V shed 4 bases and J shed 2 bases, with 16 bases lying between them. This CDR3 has 15 residues. The CDR3: CASSPGGLTTYEQYF. The CDR3 DNA is TGTGCCAGCAGCCCGGGGGGCCTAACAACCTACGAGCAGTACTTC.

This chain uses TRBV19 with TRBJ2-7; 7 bases fit TRBD1. Germline CDR1 reads LNHDA; CDR2 reads SQIVND (reference sequence). The ends lost 6 bases at V and 1 base at J; junction bases unmatched: 9. The length of the CDR3 is 15 residues. CDR3 nucleotides: TGTGCCAGTAGGGAACAGGGGTATAGTTCCTACGAGCAGTACTTC. Encoded protein: CASREQGYSSYEQYF.

The genes are TRBV18 and TRBJ1-1; 9 nucleotides agree with TRBD1. The CDR3 extends over 17 amino acids. The germline V gene encodes CDR1 KGHSH and CDR2 LQKENI. Trimming took 3 bases from V and 1 from J; bases not matched to a gene: 9. The DNA for the CDR3 is TGTGCCAGCTCACCGGGACAGGGCAGGCAGGGGAACACTGAAGCTTTCTTT. Its protein product is CASSPGQGRQGNTEAFF.

This chain uses TRBV6-1 with TRBJ2-7; 8 bases agree with TRBD1. Germline V CDR1 and CDR2: MNHNS, SASEGT. The CDR3 has 14 residues. The V gene end was trimmed by 7 bases and the J gene end by 4 bases; junction bases not matched to a gene: 9. CDR3: CASTPQGAIYEQYF. In nucleotides, the CDR3 is TGTGCCAGCACCCCTCAGGGGGCAATTTACGAGCAGTACTTC.

The chain joins TRBV29-1 to TRBJ1-3, with TRBD1 matching 8 bases. Germline-derived CDR1 and CDR2 are SQVTM and ANQGSEA. V gave up 4 bases and J gave up 2 bases; unmatched junction bases: 4. This CDR3 region has 14 residues. The CDR3 bases are TGCAGCGTTGCGGCAGGGGGCCCTGGAAACACCATATATTTT. Translated: CSVAAGGPGNTIYF.

This clone was found a few times. The chain couples TRBV18 to TRBJ2-1, with a tentative D call TRBD1 (6 bases). This CDR3 is 13 amino acids long. V shed 3 bases and J shed 7 bases, with 10 bases lying between them. CDR1 KGHSH and CDR2 LQKENI come from the germline V gene. The CDR3, as DNA: TGTGCCAGCTCACCCCAGGGGTTGAATGAGCAGTTCTTC. This translates into CASSPQGLNEQFF. The full variable domain, in which reference TRBV18 and TRBJ2-1 provide the parts outside the CDR3, is NAGVMQNPRHLVRRRGQEARLRCSPMKGHSHVYWYRQLPEEGLKFMVYLQKENIIDESGMPKERFSAEFPKEGPSILRIQQVVRGDSAAYFCASSPQGLNEQFFGPGTRLTVL.